This T cell receptor beta chain was sequenced in a study of long-term antiretroviral therapy in people with HIV. Germline CDR1 and CDR2: LNHDA and SQIVND (reference sequence). The length of the CDR3 is 13 residues. The V and J ends lost 10 bases and 2 bases respectively, with 11 bases between them. They ran version v3.0 of the immunoSEQ assay at survey level. Clones were sequenced by immunoSEQ multiplex PCR, and TCRdb holds only the in-frame ones, with some missing. This repertoire shows more than 25,000 clones, about 97% found once; its top ten account for approximately 2%. The sample here was unsorted PBMCs, taken 7.6 years after starting antiretroviral therapy. The clonotype was recovered from a young man with HIV. The gene calls are TRBV19 and TRBJ1-4; D gene unclear. CDR3 sequence reads: CATEGITNEKLFF. The CDR3 DNA sequence: TGTGCCACGGAGGGCATCACTAATGAAAAACTGTTTTTT. Full variable domain (outside the CDR3, taken from reference TRBV19 and TRBJ1-4): DGGITQSPKYLFRKEGQNVTLSCEQNLNHDAMYWYRQDPGQGLRLIYYSQIVNDFQKGDIAEGYSVSREKKESFPLTVTSAQKNPTAFYLCATEGITNEKLFFGSGTQLSVL.